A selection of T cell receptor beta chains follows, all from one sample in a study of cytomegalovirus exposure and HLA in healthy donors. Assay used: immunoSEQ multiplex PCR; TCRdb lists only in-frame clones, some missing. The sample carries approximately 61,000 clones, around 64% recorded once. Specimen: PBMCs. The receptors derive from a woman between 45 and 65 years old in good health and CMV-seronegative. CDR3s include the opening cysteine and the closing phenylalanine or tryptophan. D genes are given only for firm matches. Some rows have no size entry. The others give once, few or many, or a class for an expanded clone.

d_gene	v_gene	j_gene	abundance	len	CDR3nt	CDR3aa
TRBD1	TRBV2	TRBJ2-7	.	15	TGTGCCAGCAGTCAGGGGGCGACGGGACCCTACGAGCAGTACTTC	CASSQGATGPYEQYF
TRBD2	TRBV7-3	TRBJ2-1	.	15	TGTGCCAGCAGTCCAGCGGGAGGATCCTACAATGAGCAGTTCTTC	CASSPAGGSYNEQFF
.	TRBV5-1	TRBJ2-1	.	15	TGCGCCAGCAGGCATAGCGGTAGCTCCTACAATGAGCAGTTCTTC	CASRHSGSSYNEQFF
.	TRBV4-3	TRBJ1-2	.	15	TGCGCCAGCAGCCAAGATCAAAGCCCCTACTATGGCTACACCTTC	CASSQDQSPYYGYTF
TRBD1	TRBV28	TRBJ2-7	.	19	TGTGCCAGCAGTTTACCGGGACAGGGGAAGGTTCGATTAACCTACGAGCAGTACTTC	CASSLPGQGKVRLTYEQYF
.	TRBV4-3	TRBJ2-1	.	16	TGCGCCAGCAGCCAAGATGGGCTTAGCGGATACAATGAGCAGTTCTTC	CASSQDGLSGYNEQFF
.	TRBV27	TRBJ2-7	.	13	TGTGCCAGCAGTCCACGGACATTCTCCGAGCAGTACTTC	CASSPRTFSEQYF
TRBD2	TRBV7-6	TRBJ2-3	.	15	TGTGCCAGCAGCTTTTTTGACGGGAGGGGTGATACGCAGTATTTT	CASSFFDGRGDTQYF
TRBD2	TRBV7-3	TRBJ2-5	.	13	TGTGCCAGCGCGGGAGGGTCGGGGGAGACCCAGTACTTC	CASAGGSGETQYF
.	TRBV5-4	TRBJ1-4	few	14	TGTGCCAGCAGCTTGGGGGGGGTTAGAGAAAAACTGTTTTTT	CASSLGGVREKLFF
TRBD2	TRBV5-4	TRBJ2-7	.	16	TGTGCCAGCAGCTTCCGCAGGACTAGCAGTTCCTACGAGCAGTACTTC	CASSFRRTSSSYEQYF
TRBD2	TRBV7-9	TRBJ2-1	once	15	TGTGCCAGCAGCATCGGACTAGCGGGAGGTAATGAGCAGTTCTTC	CASSIGLAGGNEQFF
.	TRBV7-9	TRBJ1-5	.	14	TGTGCCAGCAGCTTATCATTTAGCGTTCAGCCCCAGCATTTT	CASSLSFSVQPQHF
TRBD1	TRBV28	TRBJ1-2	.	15	TGTGCCAGCAGCCCCTGGCAGGGGGCATTAGGGGGCTACACCTTC	CASSPWQGALGGYTF
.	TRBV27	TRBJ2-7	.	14	TGTGCCAGCAGCGCCATCGACAGGGACTTCGAGCAGTACTTC	CASSAIDRDFEQYF
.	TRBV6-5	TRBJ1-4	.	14	TGTGCCAGCAGTTACGGGAGATATAATGAAAAACTGTTTTTT	CASSYGRYNEKLFF